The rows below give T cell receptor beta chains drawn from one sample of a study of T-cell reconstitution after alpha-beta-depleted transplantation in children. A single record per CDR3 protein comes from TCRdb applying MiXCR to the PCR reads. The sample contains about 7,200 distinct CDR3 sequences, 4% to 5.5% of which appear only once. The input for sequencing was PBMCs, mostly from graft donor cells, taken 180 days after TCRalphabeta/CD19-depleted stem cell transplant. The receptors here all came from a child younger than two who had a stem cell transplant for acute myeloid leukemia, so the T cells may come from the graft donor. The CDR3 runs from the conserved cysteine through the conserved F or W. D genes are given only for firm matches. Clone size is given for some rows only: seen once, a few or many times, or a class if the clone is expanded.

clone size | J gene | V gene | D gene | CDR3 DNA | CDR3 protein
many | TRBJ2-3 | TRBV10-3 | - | TGTGCCATCAGTTGCACAGATACGCAGTATTTT | CAISCTDTQYF
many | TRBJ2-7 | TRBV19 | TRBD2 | TGTGCCAGTAGTTTCCCGGGAGGGAGCTCCTACGAGCAGTACTTC | CASSFPGGSSYEQYF
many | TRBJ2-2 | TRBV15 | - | TGTGCCACCAGCAGACCTCGGGACAACTGCGGGGAGCTGTTTTTT | CATSRPRDNCGELFF
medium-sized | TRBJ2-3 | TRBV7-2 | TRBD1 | TGTGCCAGCAGTTTTAGGGGACAGGCCACAGATACGCAGTATTTT | CASSFRGQATDTQYF
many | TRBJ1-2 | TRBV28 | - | TGTGCCAGCAGTTTGCTCCCCCAGGGGTATGGCTACACCTTC | CASSLLPQGYGYTF
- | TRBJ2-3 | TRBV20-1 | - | TGCAGTGCTAGAGTGAAGCGGGCCAGTAGCACAGATACGCAGTATTTT | CSARVKRASSTDTQYF
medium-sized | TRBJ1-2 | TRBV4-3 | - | TGCGCCAGCAGCCAAGATGTGAGGGTTAATAACTATGGCTACACCTTC | CASSQDVRVNNYGYTF
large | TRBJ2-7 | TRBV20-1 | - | TGCAGTGCTGCGTCCGGGACATCGCTCTGGGAGCAGTACTTC | CSAASGTSLWEQYF
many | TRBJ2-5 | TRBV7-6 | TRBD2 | TGTGCCAGCAGCGTACTAGCGGAAGAGACCCAGTACTTC | CASSVLAEETQYF
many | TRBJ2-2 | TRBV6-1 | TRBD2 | TGTGCCAGCAGTGAAGAAGGACTAGCTGCGGGGGAGCTGTTTTTT | CASSEEGLAAGELFF
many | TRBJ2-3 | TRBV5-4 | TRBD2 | TGTGCCAGCAGCCCCGGCTGGACTAGCGGGAGGGCCCAGGATACGCAGTATTTT | CASSPGWTSGRAQDTQYF
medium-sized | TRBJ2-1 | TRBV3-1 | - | TGTGCCAGCAGCCGCCCACCCGGGAGCTCCTACAATGAGCAGTTCTTC | CASSRPPGSSYNEQFF
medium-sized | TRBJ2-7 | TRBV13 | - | TGTGCCAGCGGCCACCCCTGGGGGGAGCAGTACTTC | CASGHPWGEQYF
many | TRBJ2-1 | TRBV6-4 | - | TGTGCCAGCAGTCCGGGACTCGACTGGCTAGGTGGGCAGTTCTTC | CASSPGLDWLGGQFF
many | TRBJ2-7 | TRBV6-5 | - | TGTGCCAGCAGCGCAAATCCGGGGACACCAGCCTACGAGCAGTACTTC | CASSANPGTPAYEQYF
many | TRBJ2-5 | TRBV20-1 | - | TGCAGTGCTAGACCCGGGGGACAGCCTCAAGAGACCCAGTACTTC | CSARPGGQPQETQYF
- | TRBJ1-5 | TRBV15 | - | TGTAGCAATCAGCCCCAGCATTTT | CSNQPQHF
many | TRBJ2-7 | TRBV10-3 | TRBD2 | TGTGCCATCAGCGGACTAGCGGGGACTTCCTACGAGCAGTACTTC | CAISGLAGTSYEQYF
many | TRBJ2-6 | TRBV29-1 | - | TGCAGCGTTGAACGCAGGAGCTCTGGGGCCAACGTCCTGACTTTC | CSVERRSSGANVLTF
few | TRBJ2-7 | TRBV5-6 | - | TGTGCCAGGAGCCTCGGGTCAACCCCCTACGAGCAGTACTTC | CARSLGSTPYEQYF
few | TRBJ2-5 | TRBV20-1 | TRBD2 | TGCTGTGCTAGAGATGCGGGGACTAGCTTGATCTCGACGGTCAGGCGGGAGACCCAGTACTTC | CCARDAGTSLISTVRRETQYF
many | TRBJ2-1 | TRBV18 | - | TGTGCCAGCTCTCCCGAGGGAAGCTACAATGAGCAGTTCTTC | CASSPEGSYNEQFF
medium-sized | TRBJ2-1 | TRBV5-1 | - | TGCGCCAGCAGCTTAAGAGTTAGCAATGAGCAGTTCTTC | CASSLRVSNEQFF
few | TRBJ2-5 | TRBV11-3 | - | TGTGCCAGCAGCTTAGATCGGGAGGAGACCCAGTACTTC | CASSLDREETQYF
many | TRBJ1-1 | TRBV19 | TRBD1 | TGTGCCAGTAGGGGACAGGGATCTATTGAAGCTTTCTTT | CASRGQGSIEAFF
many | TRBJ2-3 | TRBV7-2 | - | TGTGCCAGCAGCTTATCCTCGTGGCAAAGCACAGATACGCAGTATTTT | CASSLSSWQSTDTQYF
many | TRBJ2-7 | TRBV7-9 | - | TGTGCCAGCAGCTTAAGCGCTAAGGCGTACGAGCAGTACTTC | CASSLSAKAYEQYF
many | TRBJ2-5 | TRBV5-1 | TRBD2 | TGCGCCAGCAGCTTGGAAGGGACTAGCGGGACTGGTCGTGAGACCCAGTACTTC | CASSLEGTSGTGRETQYF
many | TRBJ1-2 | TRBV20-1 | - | TGCAGTGCTAGTTCGGTGGCAGGGGTTAACTATGGCTACACCTTC | CSASSVAGVNYGYTF
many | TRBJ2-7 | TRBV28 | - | TGTGCCAGCAGTGCGTATATGCCCCCCGTACAGTTCTCCTACGAGCAGTACTTC | CASSAYMPPVQFSYEQYF
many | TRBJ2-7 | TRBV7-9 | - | TGTGCCAGCAGCCCCGGAGACTCCTACGAGCAGTACTTC | CASSPGDSYEQYF
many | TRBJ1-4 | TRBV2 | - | TGTGCCACCCGTAGGGCGCCGGGGGAAAAACTGTTTTTT | CATRRAPGEKLFF
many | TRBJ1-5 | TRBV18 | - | TGTGCCAGCTCACCCAGGGCACAGGAACATCAGCCCCAGCATTTT | CASSPRAQEHQPQHF
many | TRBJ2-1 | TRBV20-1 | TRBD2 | TGCAGTGCCGGGACTAGCGGCCCTAATGAGCAGTTCTTC | CSAGTSGPNEQFF
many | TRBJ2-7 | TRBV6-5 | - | TGTGCCAGCAGTTCCCCGGGAGGGGGCGTCCACGAGCAGTACTTC | CASSSPGGGVHEQYF
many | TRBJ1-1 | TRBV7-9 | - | TGTGCCAGCAGCGAGCTGATGGAAGCTTTCTTT | CASSELMEAFF
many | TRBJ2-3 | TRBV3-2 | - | TGTGCCAGCAGCCGCTCAGGTAGCGGGAGGGTAGATACGCAGTATTTT | CASSRSGSGRVDTQYF
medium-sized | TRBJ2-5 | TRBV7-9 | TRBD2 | TGTGCCAGCAGCTTAGTTCGGGAGGGGTGGACCCAGTACTTC | CASSLVREGWTQYF
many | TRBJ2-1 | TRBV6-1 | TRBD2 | TGTGCCAGCAGTGCGACTAGCGGGAGGCCGAATGAGCAGTTCTTC | CASSATSGRPNEQFF